This is a list of T cell receptor beta chains from one sample in a study of CD8 T cells in ankylosing spondylitis. TCRdb reanalysed the 5' RACE reads using MiXCR and keeps one entry per CDR3 protein. The data contain about 220,000 distinct CDR3 sequences, roughly 10% of them singletons. The specimen sequenced was blood, either unsorted or a sorted T cell fraction (not recorded which). Receptors were obtained from a male donor with ankylosing spondylitis or in good health (not recorded which). Both conserved end residues are part of each CDR3. D genes are given only for firm matches.

j_call v_call d_call cdr3_aa
TRBJ2-2 TRBV20-1 . CSARVLRGTATPGELFF
TRBJ2-1 TRBV10-3 . CAISETRVRERGNEQFF
TRBJ2-3 TRBV9 . CASSARLTVRNTDTQYF
TRBJ1-6 TRBV25-1 . CASSEGGGSLNSPLHF
TRBJ1-3 TRBV3-1 TRBD1 CASAGTGDTIYF
TRBJ2-7 TRBV2 TRBD1 CASSDPGQGANEQYF
TRBJ2-5 TRBV7-2 . CASSHPAQETQYF
TRBJ2-1 TRBV11-2 TRBD2 CASSRGTKTYNEQFF
TRBJ1-2 TRBV28 . CASSLGRDYGYTF
TRBJ2-1 TRBV6-2/TRBV6-3 TRBD2 CASSYMIAGPNEQFF
TRBJ1-1 TRBV12-3/TRBV12-4 . CASSLGMVQNTEAFF
TRBJ1-3 TRBV11-2 . CASSLSALGSGNTIYF
TRBJ1-4 TRBV5-5 TRBD1 CASSPFGTANEKLFF
TRBJ2-1 TRBV7-2 . CASSTEGEQFF
TRBJ2-3 TRBV24-1 . CATSDPGTDTQYF
TRBJ1-1 TRBV5-1 . CASSLGRVLLRDTEAFF
TRBJ2-1 TRBV7-9 TRBD2 CASSLPSGGRMGEEQFF
TRBJ1-2 TRBV6-2/TRBV6-3 . CASRHPGGAMDYGYTF
TRBJ2-2 TRBV20-1 . CSAREGGNPGTGELFF
TRBJ2-6 TRBV7-6 . CASSLVGGSGANVLTF
TRBJ2-3 TRBV28 . CASSLLRGDDDTQYF
TRBJ2-7 TRBV4-2 . CASSQSGPTGYEQYF
TRBJ2-1 TRBV7-2 . CASRRGENEQFF
TRBJ1-4 TRBV7-9 . CASSQKAQGNEKLFF
TRBJ2-2 TRBV5-1 . CASRLQGPSGELFF
TRBJ1-4 TRBV20-1 . CSAVLVGGQEKLFF
TRBJ2-5 TRBV20-1 TRBD1 CSAGRGGYGETQYF
TRBJ2-2 TRBV5-6 . CASRTTGGGELFF
TRBJ2-3 TRBV29-1 TRBD2 CSLGPSGGGGDTQYF
TRBJ1-6 TRBV3-1 . CASSQGTYRSYNSPLHF
TRBJ2-3 TRBV5-1 . CASSPADSTDTQYF
TRBJ2-3 TRBV5-1 . CASSSRAGTDTQYF
TRBJ2-7 TRBV6-1 . CASSATRSEQYF
TRBJ1-2 TRBV5-1 . CASSLRADDYGYTF
TRBJ2-7 TRBV20-1 TRBD1 CSARPGTGPQNGQYF
TRBJ2-5 TRBV28 . CASSLNRWETQYF
TRBJ2-5 TRBV20-1 TRBD1 CRVDRFQETQYF
TRBJ2-1 TRBV6-4 . CASSDQGDEQFF
TRBJ1-6 TRBV19 TRBD1 CASSIGQGAYSPLHF
TRBJ1-4 TRBV5-1 TRBD1 CASSRGTGATNEKLFF
TRBJ1-1 TRBV7-3 TRBD1 CASSPPRTGGFGAFF
TRBJ2-3 TRBV5-1 . CASSWGDGTDTQYF
TRBJ2-7 TRBV20-1 TRBD2 CSARKPGLAGGFSYEQYF
TRBJ2-1 TRBV7-2 . CASSSRGRHNEQFF
TRBJ2-5 TRBV12-3/TRBV12-4 TRBD2 CASRKMSGGEETQYF
TRBJ2-3 TRBV5-1 TRBD1 CASSGQGTDTQYF
TRBJ2-1 TRBV7-9 . CACKLAENYNEQFF
TRBJ2-5 TRBV4-2 TRBD2 CASSQETSGDETQYF
TRBJ1-3 TRBV10-3 . CAISPGIEGNTIYF
TRBJ2-3 TRBV12-3/TRBV12-4 TRBD2 CASSFLAGVVDTQYF
TRBJ1-1 TRBV7-9 . CASSPTENTEAFF
TRBJ1-1 TRBV7-8 . CASSLVLSRDTEAFF
TRBJ1-5 TRBV18 TRBD1 CASSPTGTDNQPQHF
TRBJ2-5 TRBV9 TRBD2 CASNVGTSGGWETQYF
TRBJ2-1 TRBV5-1 TRBD2 CASSEPGGGEQFF